The sample holds a few counts of the clone carrying this T cell receptor beta chain. As yet, its antigen is unknown. Sample-barcoded 5' priming and a J-beta primer mix drove a second PCR of roughly 6 to 12 cycles. MiXCR, run by TCRdb on the 5' RACE reads, gives a single entry per CDR3 protein. The data hold 700,000 to 900,000 distinct CDR3 sequences, with approximately 53% observed a single time. The sample originates from a study of blood T cells in healthy people across ages. Whole-study findings and limits: Diversity estimates drawn from one million T cells were deemed underestimates. Compared with aged donors, long-lived donors showed fewer expanded clones, suggesting selection. For the donors, CMV status was unknown and possibly confounded expanded clonotype changes.

The germline V gene encodes CDR1 MNHEY and CDR2 SMNVEV (reference sequence). This CDR3 comprises 14 residues. V shed 5 bases, J shed 7 bases, and the junction held 9 bases outside the gene matches. Specimen: blood. This chain uses TRBV27 with TRBJ2-3; the match to TRBD1 covers 7 bases. This sequence was found in an older man in good health. The CDR3 region is CASSPYPGQYTQYF. The CDR3 bases are TGTGCCAGCAGTCCCTACCCGGGACAGTATACGCAGTATTTT.